This record covers a single T cell receptor beta chain. Its antigen is still unknown. This sample was included in a study of neoadjuvant nivolumab and ipilimumab in lung cancer. Across the whole study: Patients got nivolumab 3 mg/kg on days 1, 15 and 29; combination added ipilimumab 1 mg/kg day 1.

Germline lookup yields CDR1 LNHDA and CDR2 SQIVND (reference sequence). Deletions cut 0 bases from V and 8 bases from J, with 21 bases between. The CDR3 consists of 17 residues. TCRdb's copy holds only in-frame clones and misses some; the assay was immunoSEQ multiplex PCR. Of some 13,000 clones in the sample, 90% to 97% are singletons; the top ten hold about 2.7%. General observations from the study: TCR richness and clonality were higher in tumors than adjacent uninvolved lung. Blood richness before therapy tracked richness in tumors resected after neoadjuvant therapy. Only a small number of samples underwent TCR sequencing.

This specimen consisted of peripheral blood, obtained after neoadjuvant nivolumab, alone or with ipilimumab, at or shortly before surgery. V usage is TRBV19 and J usage is TRBJ2-3; D unclear. The clonotype comes from an adult with non-small cell lung cancer. The DNA of the CDR3 is TGTGCCAGTAGTATAGACGGTCGGGTCGTGCCCACCGGTACGCAGTATTTT. Translated: CASSIDGRVVPTGTQYF.